This T cell receptor (beta chain) was identified in a study of OX40 agonist ivuxolimab in advanced cancers. This clone appeared a single time. Germline CDR1 and CDR2: MNHNY and SVGAGI (reference sequence). V was trimmed by 4 bases and J by 5 bases, leaving 8 bases between them. The CDR3 has 12 amino acids. The repertoire was sequenced with immunoSEQ multiplex PCR; TCRdb's copy has only in-frame clones and lacks some. The sample yields under 20,000 clones, about two thirds seen once. This sequence was found in an adult with an advanced solid tumor such as melanoma, head and neck, liver or kidney cancer. The sample in question was CD4+ or CD8+ T cells sorted from blood, obtained in a trial of the OX40 agonist ivuxolimab. J is TRBJ2-5 and V is TRBV6-6, with D perhaps TRBD1 (5 bases). The CDR3 DNA reads TGTGCCAGCAGTTCAGGGTTGGAGACCCAGTACTTC. Translation gives CASSSGLETQYF.